The source of this T cell receptor beta chain is a study of T cells in Graves' hyperthyroidism and ophthalmopathy. TCR beta CDR3 sequences were amplified from RNA transcripts. Carried out on the TCR CDR3, a first-round RT-PCR used the HTBI primer set. TCRdb ran MiXCR on the multiplex PCR reads and lists one entry per CDR3 protein. The sample includes around 600,000 distinct CDR3 sequences, 45% of them seen just once. What was sequenced was peripheral blood or thyroid tissue (not recorded which). The receptor comes from an adult man with Graves' disease, either hyperthyroidism or ophthalmopathy (not recorded which).

The CDR3 DNA is TGCAGCGTTCACAGGGGCGCGCCTTACGAGCAGTACTTC. Amino acids: CSVHRGAPYEQYF. This chain uses TRBV29-1 with TRBJ2-7; 7 bases map to TRBD1. The CDR3 runs 13 residues. Germline V lookup: CDR1 SQVTM, CDR2 ANQGSEA. Unmatched junction bases numbered 8, after V lost 5 bases and J lost 4 bases.